This T cell receptor (beta chain) stems from a study of T cells in Graves' hyperthyroidism and ophthalmopathy. This clonotype was counted at least ten times. Amplification targeted TCR beta CDR3 regions from RNA transcripts. A set of HTBI primers served as the primers for a first-round RT-PCR of the TCR CDR3. TCRdb re-derived calls from the multiplex PCR reads in MiXCR, one entry per CDR3 protein. Of some 380,000 distinct CDR3 sequences listed, roughly 14% are singletons. The germline V and J ends were trimmed by 2 bases and 2 bases, with 12 bases remaining between them. The CDR3 is 15 amino acids. Germline V lookup: CDR1 SNHLY, CDR2 FYNNEI.

The receptor was derived from a young man with Graves' hyperthyroidism that later progressed to Graves' ophthalmopathy. The sequencing input was blood. The gene calls are TRBV2 and TRBJ1-2; no reliable D call. CDR3 region: CASSESIWVNYGYTF. CDR3 nucleotide sequence: TGTGCCAGCAGTGAATCTATATGGGTAAACTATGGCTACACCTTC.